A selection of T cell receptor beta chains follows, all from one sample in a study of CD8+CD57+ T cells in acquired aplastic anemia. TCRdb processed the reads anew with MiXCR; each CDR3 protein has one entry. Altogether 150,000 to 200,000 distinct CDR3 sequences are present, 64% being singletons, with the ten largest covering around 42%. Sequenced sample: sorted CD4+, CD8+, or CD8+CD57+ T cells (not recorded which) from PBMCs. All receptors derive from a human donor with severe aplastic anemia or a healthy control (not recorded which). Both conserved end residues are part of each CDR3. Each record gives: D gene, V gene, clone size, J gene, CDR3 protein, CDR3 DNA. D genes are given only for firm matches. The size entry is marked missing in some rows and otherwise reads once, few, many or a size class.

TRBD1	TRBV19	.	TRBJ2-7	CASSIDKDRGVEQYF	TGTGCCAGTAGTATAGATAAGGACAGGGGGGTCGAGCAGTACTTC
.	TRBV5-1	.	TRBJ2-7	CASSLGRSSYEQYF	TGTGCTAGCAGCTTAGGACGAAGCTCCTACGAGCAGTACTTC
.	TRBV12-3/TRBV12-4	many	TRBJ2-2	CASSRVRGEDTGELFF	TGTGCCAGCAGTCGGGTGAGGGGTGAGGACACCGGGGAGCTGTTTTTT
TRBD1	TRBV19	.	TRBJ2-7	CASSIGTGLAYEQYF	TGTGCCAGTAGTATTGGGACAGGGCTAGCCTACGAGCAGTACTTC
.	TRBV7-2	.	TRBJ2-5	CASSVGLQETQYF	TGTGCCAGCAGCGTGGGACTCCAAGAGACCCAGTACTTC
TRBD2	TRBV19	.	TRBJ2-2	CASSTRLAVNTGELFF	TGTGCCAGTAGTACCCGACTAGCGGTGAACACCGGGGAGCTGTTTTTT
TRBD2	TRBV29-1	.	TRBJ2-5	CSAAGQTSGRMGETQYF	TGCAGCGCCGCCGGTCAGACTAGCGGGAGGATGGGAGAGACCCAGTACTTC
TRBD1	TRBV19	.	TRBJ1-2	CASGSRDSVYGYTF	TGTGCCAGTGGGTCCCGGGACAGCGTCTATGGCTACACCTTC
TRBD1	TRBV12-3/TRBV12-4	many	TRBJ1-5	CASSLDRAEDSNQPQHF	TGTGCCAGCAGTTTGGACAGGGCAGAAGATAGCAATCAGCCCCAGCATTTT
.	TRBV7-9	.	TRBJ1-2	CASSLPSPDGYTF	TGTGCCAGCAGCCTACCATCCCCTGATGGCTACACCTTC
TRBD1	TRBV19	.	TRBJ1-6	CASKAGGNSPLHF	TGTGCCAGTAAGGCAGGGGGGAATTCACCCCTCCACTTT
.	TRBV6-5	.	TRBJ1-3	CASSYYQGIDGYF	TGTGCCAGCAGTTACTACCAGGGTATCGATGGATATTTT
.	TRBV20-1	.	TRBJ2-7	CSATEAYEQYF	TGCAGTGCTACCGAAGCCTACGAGCAGTACTTC
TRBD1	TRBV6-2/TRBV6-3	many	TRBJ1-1	CASSTGGTEAFF	TGTGCCAGCAGTACAGGGGGCACTGAAGCTTTCTTT
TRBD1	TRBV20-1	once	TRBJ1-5	CSARVGTGAKGNQPQHF	TGCAGTGCTAGAGTGGGGACAGGGGCGAAGGGGAATCAGCCCCAGCATTTT
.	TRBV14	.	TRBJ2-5	CASSPQNSRETQYF	TGTGCCAGCTCACCTCAAAATTCCCGAGAGACCCAGTACTTC
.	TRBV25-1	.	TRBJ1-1	CASSSRTDLNTEAFF	TGTGCCAGCAGCTCCCGGACAGATCTGAACACTGAAGCTTTCTTT
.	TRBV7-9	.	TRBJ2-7	CASSKRSGTSYEQYF	TGTGCCAGCAGCAAACGGTCCGGGACATCCTACGAGCAGTACTTC
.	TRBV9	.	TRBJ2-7	CASSVGQSYSYEQYF	TGTGCCAGCAGCGTTGGACAGTCGTACTCCTACGAGCAGTACTTC
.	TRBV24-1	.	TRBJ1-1	CATLFNRDVTEAFF	TGTGCCACCCTCTTTAACCGGGACGTCACTGAAGCTTTCTTT
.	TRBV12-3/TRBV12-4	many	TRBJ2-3	CASSFVSGFSTDTQYF	TGTGCCAGCAGTTTTGTGAGCGGGTTCAGCACAGATACGCAGTATTTT
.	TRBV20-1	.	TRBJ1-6	CSAGQGNSPLHF	TGCAGTGCTGGTCAGGGGAATTCACCCCTCCACTTT
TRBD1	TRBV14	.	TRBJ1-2	CASSPTGMDGYTF	TGTGCCAGCAGCCCGACAGGGATGGATGGCTACACCTTC
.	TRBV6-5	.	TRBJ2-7	CASSGHPTREQYF	TGTGCCAGCAGCGGACACCCTACCCGCGAGCAGTACTTC
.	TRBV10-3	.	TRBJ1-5	CAISEWGKADQPQHF	TGTGCCATCAGTGAGTGGGGGAAGGCGGATCAGCCCCAGCATTTT
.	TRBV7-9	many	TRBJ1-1	CASSMPQGKGGRNTEAFF	TGTGCCAGCAGCATGCCTCAGGGGAAAGGGGGAAGAAACACTGAAGCTTTCTTT
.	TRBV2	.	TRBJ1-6	CASSERNSPLHF	TGTGCCAGCAGTGAACGGAATTCACCCCTCCACTTT